This T cell receptor beta chain came from a study of identifying expanded T cells in peripheral blood. Healthy donors had no documented immune events, such as infections, while sampled. The germline V gene has CDR1 LNHDA and CDR2 SQIVND (reference sequence). CDR3 length: 14 residues. Trimming cost V 11 bases and J 3 bases, with 19 bases left between them. Measured with immunoSEQ multiplex PCR; TCRdb has only the in-frame clones, and not every one. Of some 81,000 clones detected, approximately 84% appear once; the ten largest clones hold 18%. Study findings and constraints: Approximately 2-week clone count variance significantly increased as total template count grew. Over two and four weeks, about 15 and 19 clones changed, versus roughly 1.1 between replicates.

Of note for this clone: The antigen is not known.

J is TRBJ1-2 and V is TRBV19; D not resolved. The sample consisted of blood. The receptor was derived from a person aged 18 to 75 in good health. In nucleotides, the CDR3 is TGTGCCCCGATTGACCCACCTCCTTACTATGGCTACACCTTC. It codes for CAPIDPPPYYGYTF. Complete variable domain (other parts from reference TRBV19 and TRBJ1-2): DGGITQSPKYLFRKEGQNVTLSCEQNLNHDAMYWYRQDPGQGLRLIYYSQIVNDFQKGDIAEGYSVSREKKESFPLTVTSAQKNPTAFYLCAPIDPPPYYGYTFGSGTRLTVV.